In its sample, the clone carrying this T cell receptor beta chain was seen many times. The germline CDR1 and CDR2 sequences are SGHNT and YYREEE (reference sequence). This CDR3 spans 14 amino acids. V shed 3 bases and J shed 0 bases, with 7 bases lying between them. Amplified TCR beta CDR3 regions derived from RNA transcripts. A first-round RT-PCR of the TCR CDR3 used the HTBI primer set. MiXCR was run by TCRdb on the multiplex PCR reads, yielding one entry per CDR3 protein. The top ten hold approximately 10% of the sample, which has hundreds of thousands of distinct CDR3 sequences, over 35% seen once. The data derive from a study of T cells in Graves' hyperthyroidism and ophthalmopathy.

The sequenced sample consisted of blood. This TCR came from a man aged 18 to 30 with Graves' hyperthyroidism. This chain connects TRBV5-4 to TRBJ1-5, with unresolved D. The CDR3 region has the DNA TGTGCCAGCAGCTCAGCTTATAGCAATCAGCCCCAGCATTTT. As protein: CASSSAYSNQPQHF. Combining the CDR3 with reference TRBV5-4 and TRBJ1-5 gives the whole variable domain ETGVTQSPTHLIKTRGQQVTLRCSSQSGHNTVSWYQQALGQGPQFIFQYYREEENGRGNFPPRFSGLQFPNYSSELNVNALELDDSALYLCASSSAYSNQPQHFGDGTRLSIL.